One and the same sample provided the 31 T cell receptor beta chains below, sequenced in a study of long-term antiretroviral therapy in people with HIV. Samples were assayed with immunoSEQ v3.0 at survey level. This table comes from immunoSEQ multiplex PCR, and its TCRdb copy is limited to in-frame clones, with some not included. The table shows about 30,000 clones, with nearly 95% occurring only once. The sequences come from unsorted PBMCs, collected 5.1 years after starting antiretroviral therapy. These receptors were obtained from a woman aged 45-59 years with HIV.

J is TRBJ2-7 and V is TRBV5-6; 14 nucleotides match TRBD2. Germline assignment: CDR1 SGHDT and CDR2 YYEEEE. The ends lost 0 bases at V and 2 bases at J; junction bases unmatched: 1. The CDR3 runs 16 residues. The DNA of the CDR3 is TGTGCCAGCAGCTTGGCGGGACTAGCGGGGGCCTACGAGCAGTACTTC. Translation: CASSLAGLAGAYEQYF.

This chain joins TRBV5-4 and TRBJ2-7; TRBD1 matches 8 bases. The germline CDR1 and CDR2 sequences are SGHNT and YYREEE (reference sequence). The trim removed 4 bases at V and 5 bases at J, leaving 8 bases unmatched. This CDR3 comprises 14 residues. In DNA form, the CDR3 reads TGTGCCAGCAGCCCTCGGACAGGGAAGGACGAGCAGTACTTC. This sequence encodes CASSPRTGKDEQYF.

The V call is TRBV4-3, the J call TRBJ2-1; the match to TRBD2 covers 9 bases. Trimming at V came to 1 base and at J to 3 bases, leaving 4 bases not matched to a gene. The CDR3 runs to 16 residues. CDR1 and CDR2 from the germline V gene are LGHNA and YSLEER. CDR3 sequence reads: CASSQGPAGGYNEQFF. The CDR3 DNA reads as TGCGCCAGCAGCCAAGGGCCAGCGGGGGGCTACAATGAGCAGTTCTTC.

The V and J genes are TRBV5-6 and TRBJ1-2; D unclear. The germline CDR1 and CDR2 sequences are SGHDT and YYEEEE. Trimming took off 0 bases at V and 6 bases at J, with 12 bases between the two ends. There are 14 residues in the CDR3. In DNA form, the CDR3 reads TGTGCCAGCAGCTTGGTGGCGGCTCCCCATGGCTACACCTTC. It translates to CASSLVAAPHGYTF.

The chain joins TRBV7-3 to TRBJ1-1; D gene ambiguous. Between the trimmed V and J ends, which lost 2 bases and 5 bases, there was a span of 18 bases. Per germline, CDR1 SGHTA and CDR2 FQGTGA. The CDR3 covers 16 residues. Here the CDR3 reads CASSLYAQGGETEAFF. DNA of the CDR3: TGTGCCAGCAGCTTATACGCCCAAGGAGGTGAAACTGAAGCTTTCTTT.

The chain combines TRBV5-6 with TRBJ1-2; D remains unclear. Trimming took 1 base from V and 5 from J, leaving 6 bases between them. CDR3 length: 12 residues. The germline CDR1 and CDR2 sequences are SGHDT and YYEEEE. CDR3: CASSLRGYGYTF. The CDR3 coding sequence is TGTGCCAGCAGCTTGAGAGGTTATGGCTACACCTTC.

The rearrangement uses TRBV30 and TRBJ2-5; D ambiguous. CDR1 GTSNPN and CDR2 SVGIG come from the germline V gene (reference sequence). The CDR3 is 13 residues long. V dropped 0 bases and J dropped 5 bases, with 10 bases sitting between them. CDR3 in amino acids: CAWSVGREETQYF. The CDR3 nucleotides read TGTGCCTGGAGTGTAGGGCGTGAGGAGACCCAGTACTTC. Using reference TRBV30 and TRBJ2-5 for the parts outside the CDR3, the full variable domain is SQTIHQWPATLVQPVGSPLSLECTVEGTSNPNLYWYRQAAGRGLQLLFYSVGIGQISSEVPQNLSASRPQDRQFILSSKKLLLSDSGFYLCAWSVGREETQYFGPGTRLLVL.

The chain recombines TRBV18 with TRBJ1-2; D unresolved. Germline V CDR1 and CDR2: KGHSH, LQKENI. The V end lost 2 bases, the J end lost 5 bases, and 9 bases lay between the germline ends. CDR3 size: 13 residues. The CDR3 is CASSPAMLYGYTF. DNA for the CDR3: TGTGCCAGCTCACCAGCGATGTTATATGGCTACACCTTC.

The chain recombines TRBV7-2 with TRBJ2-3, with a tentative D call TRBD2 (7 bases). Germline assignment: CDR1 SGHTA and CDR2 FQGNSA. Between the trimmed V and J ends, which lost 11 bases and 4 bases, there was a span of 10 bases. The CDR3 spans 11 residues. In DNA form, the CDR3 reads TGTGCCGGCGGGGGCCCAGATACGCAGTATTTT. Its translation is CAGGGPDTQYF.

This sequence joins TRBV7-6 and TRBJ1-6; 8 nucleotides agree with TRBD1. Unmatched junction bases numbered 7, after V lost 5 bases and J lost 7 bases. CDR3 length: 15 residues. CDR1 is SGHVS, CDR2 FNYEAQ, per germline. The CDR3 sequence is CASSASQGVNSPLHF. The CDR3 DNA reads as TGTGCCAGCAGCGCCTCACAGGGGGTGAATTCACCCCTCCACTTT. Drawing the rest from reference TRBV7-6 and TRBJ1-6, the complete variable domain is GAGVSQSPRYKVTKRGQDVALRCDPISGHVSLYWYRQALGQGPEFLTYFNYEAQQDKSGLPNDRFSAERPEGSISTLTIQRTEQRDSAMYRCASSASQGVNSPLHFGNGTRLTVT.

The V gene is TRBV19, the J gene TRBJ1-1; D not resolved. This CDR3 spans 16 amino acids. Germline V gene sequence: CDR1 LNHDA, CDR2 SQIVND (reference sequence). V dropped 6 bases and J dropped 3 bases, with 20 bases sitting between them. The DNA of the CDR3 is TGTGCCAGTAGGCGCGGTCCCGGTTTGGTAGACACTGAAGCTTTCTTT. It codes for CASRRGPGLVDTEAFF.

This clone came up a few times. CDR3 in amino acids: CASSESPDYGYTF. The CDR3 DNA is TGCGCCAGCAGTGAGTCGCCAGACTATGGCTACACCTTC. The chain has TRBV10-2 and TRBJ1-2, with D unclear. The ends were cut back, 0 bases at V and 3 bases at J, with 5 bases in the middle. The CDR3 has 13 amino acids. From germline, CDR1 is WSHSY and CDR2 SAAADI.

The CDR3 protein is CASSQEVQLYGYTF. CDR3 DNA: TGTGCCAGCAGCCAAGAAGTACAGCTCTATGGCTACACCTTC. The V and J genes are TRBV4-2 and TRBJ1-2, with no clear D. Germline-derived CDR1 and CDR2 are LGHNA and YNFKEQ. The CDR3 sequence is 14 residues long. V was cut by 0 bases and J by 4 bases, with 9 bases left in between.

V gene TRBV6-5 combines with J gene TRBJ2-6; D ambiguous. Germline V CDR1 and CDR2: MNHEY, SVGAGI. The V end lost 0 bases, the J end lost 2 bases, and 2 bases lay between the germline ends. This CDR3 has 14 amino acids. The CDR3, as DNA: TGTGCCAGCAGTTACTCGACTGGGGCCAACGTCCTGACTTTC. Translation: CASSYSTGANVLTF.

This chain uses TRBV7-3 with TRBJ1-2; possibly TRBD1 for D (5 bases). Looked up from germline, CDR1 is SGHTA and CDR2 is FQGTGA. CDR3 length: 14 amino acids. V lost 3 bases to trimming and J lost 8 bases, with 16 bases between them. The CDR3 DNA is TGTGCCAGCAGCTTTGGCTCGCCAGGGATAGGCTACACCTTC. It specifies CASSFGSPGIGYTF.

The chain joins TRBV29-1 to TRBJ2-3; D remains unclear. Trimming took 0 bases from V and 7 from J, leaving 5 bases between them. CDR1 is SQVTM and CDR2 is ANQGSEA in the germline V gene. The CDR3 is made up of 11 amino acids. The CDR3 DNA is TGCAGCGTTGAAGATCCGAATACGCAGTATTTT. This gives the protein CSVEDPNTQYF.

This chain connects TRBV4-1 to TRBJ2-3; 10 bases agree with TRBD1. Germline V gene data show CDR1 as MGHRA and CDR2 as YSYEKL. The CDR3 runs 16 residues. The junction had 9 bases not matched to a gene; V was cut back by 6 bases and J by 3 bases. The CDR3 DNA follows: TGCGCCAGCAGGCCCAGACAGGGGGCGAGGACAGATACGCAGTATTTT. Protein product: CASRPRQGARTDTQYF.

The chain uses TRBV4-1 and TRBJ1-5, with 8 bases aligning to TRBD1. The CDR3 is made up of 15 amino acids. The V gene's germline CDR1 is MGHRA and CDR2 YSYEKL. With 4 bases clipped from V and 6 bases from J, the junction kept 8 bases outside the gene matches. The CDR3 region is CASSLKDRDGQPQHF. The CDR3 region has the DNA TGCGCCAGCAGCCTAAAGGACAGGGACGGTCAGCCCCAGCATTTT.

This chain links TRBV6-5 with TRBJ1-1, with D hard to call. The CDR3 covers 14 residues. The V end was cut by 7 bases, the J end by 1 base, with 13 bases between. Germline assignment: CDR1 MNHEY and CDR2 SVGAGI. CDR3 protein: CASTRVETNTEAFF. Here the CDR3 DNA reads TGTGCCAGCACCCGGGTCGAAACGAACACTGAAGCTTTCTTT.

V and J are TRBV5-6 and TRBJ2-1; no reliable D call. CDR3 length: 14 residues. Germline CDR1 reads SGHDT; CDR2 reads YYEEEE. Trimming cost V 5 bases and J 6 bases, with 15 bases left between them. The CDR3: CASSSRDLGNEQFF. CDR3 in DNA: TGTGCCAGCAGTTCTAGAGATTTGGGCAATGAGCAGTTCTTC.

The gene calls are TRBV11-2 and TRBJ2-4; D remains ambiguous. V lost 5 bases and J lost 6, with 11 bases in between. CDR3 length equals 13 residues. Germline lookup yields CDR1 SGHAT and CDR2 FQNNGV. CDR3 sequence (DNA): TGTGCCAGCAGCGACTCTCGAGGAAACATTCAGTACTTC. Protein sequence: CASSDSRGNIQYF.

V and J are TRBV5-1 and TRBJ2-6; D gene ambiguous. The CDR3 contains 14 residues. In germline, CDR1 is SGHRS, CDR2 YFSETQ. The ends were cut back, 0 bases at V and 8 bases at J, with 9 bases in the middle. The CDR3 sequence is CASSLESATNVLTF. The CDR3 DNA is TGCGCCAGCAGCTTGGAATCAGCAACCAACGTCCTGACTTTC.

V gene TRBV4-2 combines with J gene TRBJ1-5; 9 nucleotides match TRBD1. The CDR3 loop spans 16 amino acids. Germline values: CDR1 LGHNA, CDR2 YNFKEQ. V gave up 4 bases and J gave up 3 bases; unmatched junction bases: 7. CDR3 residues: CASSLGTGLNNQPQHF. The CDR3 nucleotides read TGTGCCAGCAGCCTAGGGACAGGGCTCAACAATCAGCCCCAGCATTTT.

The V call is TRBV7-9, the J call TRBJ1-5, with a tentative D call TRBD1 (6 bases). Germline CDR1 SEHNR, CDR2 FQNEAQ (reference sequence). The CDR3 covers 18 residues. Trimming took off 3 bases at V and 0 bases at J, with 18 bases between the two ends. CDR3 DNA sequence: TGTGCCAGCAGCTTGGTCTCGGACAGCCAGCATAGCAATCAGCCCCAGCATTTT. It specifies CASSLVSDSQHSNQPQHF.

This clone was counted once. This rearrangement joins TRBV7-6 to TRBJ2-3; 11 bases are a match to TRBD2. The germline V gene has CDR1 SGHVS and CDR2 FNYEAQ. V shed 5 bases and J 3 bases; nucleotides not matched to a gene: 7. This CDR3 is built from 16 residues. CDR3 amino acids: CASSPIAGGPTDTQYF. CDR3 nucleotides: TGTGCCAGCAGCCCCATAGCGGGGGGGCCGACAGATACGCAGTATTTT.

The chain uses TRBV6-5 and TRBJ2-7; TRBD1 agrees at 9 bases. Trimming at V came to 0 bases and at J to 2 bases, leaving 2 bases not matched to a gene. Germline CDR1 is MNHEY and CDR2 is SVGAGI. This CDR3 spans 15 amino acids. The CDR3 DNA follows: TGTGCCAGCAGTTACTCGCGACAGGGGGCCTACGAGCAGTACTTC. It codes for CASSYSRQGAYEQYF.

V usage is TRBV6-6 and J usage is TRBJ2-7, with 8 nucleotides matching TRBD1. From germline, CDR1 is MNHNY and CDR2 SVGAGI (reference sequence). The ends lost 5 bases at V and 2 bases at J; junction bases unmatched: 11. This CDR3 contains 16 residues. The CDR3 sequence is CASSLSRQGSTYEQYF. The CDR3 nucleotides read TGTGCCAGCAGTCTCTCAAGACAGGGGTCCACCTACGAGCAGTACTTC.

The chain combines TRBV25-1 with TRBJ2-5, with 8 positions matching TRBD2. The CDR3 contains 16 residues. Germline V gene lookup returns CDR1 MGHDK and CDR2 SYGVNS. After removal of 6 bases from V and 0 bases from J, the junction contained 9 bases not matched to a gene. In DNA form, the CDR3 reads TGTGCCAGCAGGTCCCAGCGGGGGAAGTACCAAGAGACCCAGTACTTC. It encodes CASRSQRGKYQETQYF.

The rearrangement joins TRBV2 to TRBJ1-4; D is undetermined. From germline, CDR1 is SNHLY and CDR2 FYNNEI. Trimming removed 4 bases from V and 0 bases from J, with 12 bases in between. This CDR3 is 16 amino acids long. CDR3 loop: CASSVYSSATNEKLFF. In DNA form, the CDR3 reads TGTGCCAGCAGTGTTTATTCCAGTGCAACTAATGAAAAACTGTTTTTT.

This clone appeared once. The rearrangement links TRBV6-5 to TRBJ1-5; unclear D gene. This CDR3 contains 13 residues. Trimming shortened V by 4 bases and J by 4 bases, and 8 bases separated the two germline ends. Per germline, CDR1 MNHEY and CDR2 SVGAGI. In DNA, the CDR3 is TGTGCCAGCAGTTGGGCAGAGAATCAGCCCCAGCATTTT. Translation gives CASSWAENQPQHF.

In DNA form, the CDR3 reads TGCAGCGTTGAGTCGGACGCTGGAAACACCATATATTTT. It is translated as CSVESDAGNTIYF. The rearrangement links TRBV29-1 to TRBJ1-3, with D unresolved. The CDR3 is 13 residues long. V was shortened by 3 bases and J by 2 bases, with 8 bases between the two germline ends. The germline V gene has CDR1 SQVTM and CDR2 ANQGSEA.